What follows are 7 T cell receptor beta chains derived from one specimen sequenced in a study of blood T cell repertoires in COVID-19 (dated by TCRdb to about 2020). Library preparation used the immunoSEQ multiplex PCR assay. TCRdb stores this immuneACCESS table with in-frame sequences only. Part of the clones is absent; in the studies checked, under half of the shortfall reflects unresolved V genes, and no reason is known for the rest. In this sample the table shows about 60,000 clones, just under 90% of which occur a single time. The ten largest clones add up to 8.3% of the sample. The material sequenced was peripheral blood. The receptors derive from a human donor with active COVID-19. The donor label of this sample is uncertain.

The rearrangement joins TRBV9 to TRBJ2-7, with D tentatively TRBD1 (6 bases). The V and J ends lost 0 bases and 6 bases respectively, with 13 bases between them. The CDR3 extends over 14 amino acids. CDR1 is SGDLS, CDR2 YYNGEE, per germline. The CDR3, as DNA: TGTGCCAGCAGCGTAGTAGACAGGCCCTCCGAGCAGTACTTC. Its protein product is CASSVVDRPSEQYF.

The genes are TRBV13 and TRBJ2-7; tentative D call: TRBD2 (6 bases). CDR3 length equals 14 residues. Germline V gene lookup returns CDR1 PRHDT and CDR2 FYEKMQ (reference sequence). The V end lost 3 bases, the J end lost 12 bases, and 21 bases lay between the germline ends. Written as DNA, the CDR3 is TGTGCCAGCAGCTTGGCTAGTGCAGCGGGCCTTCGGTACTTC. Translated: CASSLASAAGLRYF.

V usage is TRBV9 and J usage is TRBJ2-3, with D tentatively TRBD2 (6 bases). The CDR3 extends over 15 amino acids. V lost 1 base and J lost 4, with 13 bases in between. Per the germline V gene, CDR1 is SGDLS and CDR2 is YYNGEE. CDR3 coding DNA: TGTGCCAGCAGCGTAATGGGCGGGATCTCAGATACGCAGTATTTT. This sequence encodes CASSVMGGISDTQYF.

The gene calls are TRBV4-2 and TRBJ2-1; 13 bases line up with TRBD2. The V gene's germline CDR1 is LGHNA and CDR2 YNFKEQ. The CDR3 spans 15 residues. With 5 bases clipped from V and 7 bases from J, the junction kept 5 bases outside the gene matches. CDR3 sequence (DNA): TGTGCCAGCAGCGAGACTAGCGGGAGGAGGAATGAGCAGTTCTTC. This translates into CASSETSGRRNEQFF.

The CDR3 reads CATQFRAGDSNQPQHF. CDR3 sequence (DNA): TGTGCCACACAATTTAGGGCGGGAGATAGCAATCAGCCCCAGCATTTT. The chain has TRBV19 and TRBJ1-5; D unresolved. In germline, CDR1 is LNHDA, CDR2 SQIVND (reference sequence). V lost 10 bases to trimming and J lost 0 bases, with 19 bases between them. The CDR3 covers 16 residues.

The J gene is TRBJ1-2, the V gene TRBV19, with D perhaps matching TRBD1 (5 bases). V gave up 3 bases and J gave up 6 bases, with 11 bases separating them. This CDR3 has 13 residues. Germline lookup yields CDR1 LNHDA and CDR2 SQIVND (reference sequence). This chain's CDR3 is CASSINRRNGYTF. CDR3 sequence (DNA): TGTGCCAGTAGTATCAACAGGAGAAATGGCTACACCTTC.

This chain links TRBV9 with TRBJ2-1; a possible D gene is TRBD1 (6 bases). V was clipped by 1 base and J by 8 bases, with 13 bases between them. CDR3 length equals 14 residues. Germline values: CDR1 SGDLS, CDR2 YYNGEE. The CDR3 sequence is CASSVLGGMHEQFF. For the CDR3, the DNA is TGTGCCAGCAGCGTATTAGGGGGAATGCATGAGCAGTTCTTC.